The rows below give T cell receptor beta chains drawn from one sample of a study of blood T cell repertoires in COVID-19. Libraries were prepared by immunoSEQ multiplex PCR; TCRdb keeps only in-frame clonotypes and omits some of them. This sample has a few hundred thousand clones, with over 75% found just once. Source material: peripheral blood. These receptors were taken from a woman aged 55-69 years with acute or convalescent COVID-19. CDR3s include the opening cysteine and the closing phenylalanine or tryptophan. Fields, in order: V gene, D gene, J gene, CDR3 DNA, CDR3 protein. The D gene is left open where the match is weak.

V: TRBV18
D: TRBD1
J: TRBJ1-1
DNA: TGTGCCAGCTCACCGGGGGACAGATCTTTCTTT
CDR3: CASSPGDRSFF

V: TRBV15
D: NA
J: TRBJ1-2
DNA: TGTGCCACCAGCAGAGGTCCTGAGACCGATCCTAGCTATGGCTACACCTTC
CDR3: CATSRGPETDPSYGYTF

V: TRBV6-5
D: TRBD1
J: TRBJ1-2
DNA: TGTGCCAGCTGGGACAGCGCACATGGCTACACCTTC
CDR3: CASWDSAHGYTF

V: TRBV27
D: NA
J: TRBJ2-1
DNA: TGTGCCAGCAGTTTATCGAAGATAGCGGTATCCTACAATGAGCAGTTCTTC
CDR3: CASSLSKIAVSYNEQFF

V: TRBV9
D: NA
J: TRBJ2-7
DNA: TGTGCCAGCAGCGTAGTACGACAGGATGATTGGTACGAGCAGTACTTC
CDR3: CASSVVRQDDWYEQYF

V: TRBV24-1
D: TRBD1
J: TRBJ2-1
DNA: TGTGCCACCAGTGAAACTCCGGGACAGGGATACAATGAGCAGTTCTTC
CDR3: CATSETPGQGYNEQFF

V: TRBV5-4
D: NA
J: TRBJ1-4
DNA: TGTGCCAGCAGCTTGGATTCGGGGGGAACTAATGAAAAACTGTTTTTT
CDR3: CASSLDSGGTNEKLFF

V: TRBV18
D: TRBD1
J: TRBJ1-2
DNA: TGTGCCAGCTCACCCCAGGGGGGCTATGGCTACACCTTC
CDR3: CASSPQGGYGYTF

V: TRBV3-1/TRBV3-2
D: NA
J: TRBJ2-1
DNA: TGTGCCAGCAGCCTTTACAGACGGGGGAGCTCCTACAATGAGCAGTTCTTC
CDR3: CASSLYRRGSSYNEQFF

V: TRBV4-3
D: NA
J: TRBJ1-6
DNA: TGCGCCAGCAGCAAGGAAGGGAGCTCCTATAATTCACCCCTCCACTTT
CDR3: CASSKEGSSYNSPLHF

V: TRBV28
D: NA
J: TRBJ1-1
DNA: TGTGCCAGCAGAACAGGGACCACTGAAGCTTTCTTT
CDR3: CASRTGTTEAFF

V: TRBV12-3/TRBV12-4
D: NA
J: TRBJ1-2
DNA: TGTGCCAGCGGAGGGATACGCAACTATGGCTACACCTTC
CDR3: CASGGIRNYGYTF

V: TRBV28
D: NA
J: TRBJ1-1
DNA: TGTGCCAGCAGCTTGGGACTGGGGAACACTGAAGCTTTCTTT
CDR3: CASSLGLGNTEAFF

V: TRBV9
D: NA
J: TRBJ1-4
DNA: TGTGCCAGCAGCGTAGGGCAGGAGGCAACTAATGAAAAACTGTTTTTT
CDR3: CASSVGQEATNEKLFF

V: TRBV28
D: NA
J: TRBJ1-5
DNA: TGTGCCAGCAGTTGGGGGGACAATCAGCCCCAGCATTTT
CDR3: CASSWGDNQPQHF

V: TRBV30
D: NA
J: TRBJ1-5
DNA: TGTGCCTGGAGTTCAGGGTTCGATCAGCCCCAGCATTTT
CDR3: CAWSSGFDQPQHF

V: TRBV7-9
D: NA
J: TRBJ2-7
DNA: TGTGCCAGCAGCTTAGCCGCGGGCGCCTACGAGCAGTACTTC
CDR3: CASSLAAGAYEQYF